This TCR beta chain was observed in a study of T cell responses to AZD1222 COVID-19 vaccine. Study-level information: Doses given second, at about 4 or about 12 weeks, were pooled.

V trimming: 5 bases; J trimming: 5 bases; junction bases outside the gene matches: 12. CDR3 length equals 16 residues. Germline V gene lookup returns CDR1 MNHEY and CDR2 SVGEGT. The study, taken as a whole, reports: Elevations in Spike-specific TCR breadth and depth followed administration of two AZD1222 doses. All repertoire sampling was performed exclusively after the peak T cell response.

With respect to this clone: Its target is unknown.

The data were produced by immunoSEQ multiplex PCR, yet TCRdb's version contains in-frame clones alone and is incomplete. There are about 85,000 clones in the sample; around 86% occur only once, and roughly 7.9% lies in the top ten. This clonotype was sampled from an adult in good health. The rearrangement uses TRBV6-2 or TRBV6-3 and TRBJ2-1; 7 nucleotides line up with TRBD2. Sequencing used peripheral blood, obtained on day 0 of AZD1222 vaccination. The CDR3 spells CASSRAGTETNNEQFF. In DNA, the CDR3 is TGTGCCAGCAGTAGAGCGGGAACCGAAACAAACAATGAGCAGTTCTTC.